This T cell receptor beta chain emerged from a study of cytomegalovirus exposure and HLA in healthy donors. The PCR employed 60 Vbeta primers together with 13 Jbeta primers. Assay used: immunoSEQ multiplex PCR; TCRdb lists only in-frame clones, some missing. The table shows some 110,000 clones, with approximately 75% occurring only once. Germline lookup yields CDR1 MDHEN and CDR2 SYDVKM. Deletions cut 6 bases from V and 7 bases from J, with 15 bases between. The CDR3 sequence is 13 residues long. General study results and limits: When analyzed later, a missense DCLRE1C variant was found to be linked to TCR beta V- and J-gene trimming.

About this clone itself: Its antigen is undetermined.

This clonotype was obtained from a man over 45 in good health and CMV-seropositive. The specimen sequenced was PBMCs. The V call is TRBV28, the J call TRBJ1-1; possible D gene TRBD1, 6 bases. CDR3 sequence reads: CASSQFNRDEAFF. The CDR3 nucleotides are TGTGCCAGCAGCCAATTCAACAGGGATGAAGCTTTCTTT.